There are a few counts of the clone carrying this T cell receptor beta chain. What it binds is unknown. This entry is derived from a study of blood T cells in healthy people across ages. A second 7 to 11 cycle PCR used barcoded and J-beta primers. TCRdb passed the 5' RACE reads through MiXCR, listing each CDR3 protein once. The repertoire holds 650,000 to 800,000 distinct CDR3 sequences, with around 45% as singletons. General observations from the study: Comparison with aged donors showed that long-lived donors had more naive CD4+ cells and higher diversity. CMV status of donors was not determined, possibly confounding expanded clonotype changes.

Trimming removed 0 bases from V and 7 bases from J, with 18 bases in between. Per germline, CDR1 SGHTA and CDR2 FQGTGA. CDR3 length: 16 residues. This clonotype originated in a man aged 55-75 years in good health. What was sequenced was blood. The genes are TRBV7-3 and TRBJ1-2, with D tentatively TRBD1 (5 bases). This chain's CDR3 is CASSLTRDGQGAGYTF. DNA of the CDR3: TGTGCCAGCAGCTTAACGAGGGACGGCCAAGGAGCTGGCTACACCTTC.